The sequence of this TCR beta chain was determined in a study of T cell changes during pregnancy in multiple sclerosis. Clones were read by immunoSEQ multiplex PCR, and TCRdb kept only the in-frame ones, dropping some. The table includes about 64,000 clones, roughly 92% detected once. The receptor was isolated from a female donor with multiple sclerosis, enrolled in a pregnancy study. Sample: peripheral blood, taken in the second trimester of pregnancy.

CDR3 amino acids: CASSPLATPGDQPQHF. In nucleotides, the CDR3 is TGTGCCAGCAGCCCACTGGCTACGCCCGGGGATCAGCCCCAGCATTTT. The J gene is TRBJ1-5, the V gene TRBV5-5; unclear D gene. Germline CDR1 reads SGHKS; CDR2 reads YYEKEE (reference sequence). V lost 4 bases to trimming and J lost 5 bases, with 19 bases between them. There are 16 residues in the CDR3.